Presented here are 11 T cell receptor beta chains from one specimen sequenced in a study of Ad26.COV2.S vaccination and SARS-CoV-2 variants. Some clones are missing from TCRdb's copy, which holds only in-frame ones; the method was immunoSEQ multiplex PCR. The profile covers hundreds of thousands of clones, with 75% to 90% appearing a single time and about 2.7% taken by the ten largest. The treatment here: around 19 received Ad26.COV2.S at low or high dose, single or two shots; several received placebo; per-sample allocation not given. Repertoires come from day 63 after the first vaccine or placebo injection. The sample here was peripheral blood, taken in a trial of Ad26.COV2.S vaccine versus placebo. The receptors shown here come from a person between 18 and 60 years old who received the Ad26.COV2.S COVID-19 vaccine or a placebo.

The chain is built from TRBV21-1 and TRBJ2-7. TRBV21-1 represents a pseudogene. The CDR3 sequence is 16 residues long. CDR3 residues: CASSKQKPPKGIEQYV. The CDR3 region has the DNA TGTGCCAGCAGCAAACAAAAACCTCCTAAGGGTATCGAGCAGTACGTC.

The V gene is TRBV6-5, the J gene TRBJ2-3; 10 positions agree with TRBD1. The CDR3 contains 16 residues. V gave up 4 bases and J gave up 3 bases; unmatched junction bases: 7. Germline assignment: CDR1 MNHEY and CDR2 SVGAGI. DNA of the CDR3: TGTGCCAGCAGTTTGACCGGGACAGGGGTGACAGATACGCAGTATTTT. Its protein product is CASSLTGTGVTDTQYF.

V and J are TRBV5-1 and TRBJ2-1, with 9 positions matching TRBD2. Germline V gene sequence: CDR1 SGHRS, CDR2 YFSETQ. Trimming removed 4 bases from V and 6 bases from J; junction bases left unmatched: 8. This CDR3 is 15 amino acids long. CDR3 in DNA: TGCGCCAGCAGCCCTCTAGCGGGGAGGCTCAATGAGCAGTTCTTC. This codes for CASSPLAGRLNEQFF.

As concerns this clone: Other DNA variants within this sample encode the same CDR3. J is TRBJ2-6 and V is TRBV18; no firm D call. The CDR3 consists of 13 residues. Between the trimmed V and J ends, which lost 3 bases and 3 bases, there was a span of 3 bases. CDR1 KGHSH and CDR2 LQKENI come from the germline V gene. As DNA, the CDR3 is TGTGCCAGCTCACCCCTTGGGGCCAACGTCCTGACTTTC. Amino acids: CASSPLGANVLTF.

This chain uses TRBV28 with TRBJ1-1; D is perhaps TRBD1 (6 bases). CDR1 MDHEN and CDR2 SYDVKM come from the germline V gene. The CDR3 length is 13 residues. Between the trimmed V and J ends, which lost 1 base and 9 bases, there was a span of 12 bases. Here the CDR3 DNA reads TGTGCCAGCAGTTTATCGGGCGACAGGAAAGCTTTCTTT. Residues: CASSLSGDRKAFF.

This clone appeared a single time. The chain has TRBV7-2 and TRBJ1-2, with D possibly being TRBD1 (5 bases). CDR1 and CDR2 from the germline V gene are SGHTA and FQGNSA. Trimming shortened V by 4 bases and J by 3 bases, and 6 bases separated the two germline ends. CDR3 size: 12 residues. The CDR3 coding sequence is TGTGCCAGCAGCTGGGGCCACTATGGCTACACCTTC. Translating gives CASSWGHYGYTF.

This chain uses TRBV5-4 with TRBJ2-7, with D possibly TRBD1 on 6 matching bases. Germline-derived CDR1 and CDR2 are SGHNT and YYREEE (reference sequence). Trimming cost V 4 bases and J 3 bases, with 17 bases left between them. The CDR3 contains 15 residues. CDR3 nucleotides: TGTGCCAGCAGCGCCGGGACAAGGGGAGACTACGAGCAGTACGTC. Translating gives CASSAGTRGDYEQYV.

This chain connects TRBV3-1 (or the pseudogene TRBV3-2) to TRBJ1-2; unclear D gene. The CDR3 is 12 amino acids. The germline V gene encodes CDR1 LGHDT and CDR2 YNNKEL (reference sequence). The V and J ends lost 2 bases and 3 bases respectively, with 4 bases between them. The CDR3 DNA is TGTGCCAGCAGCCAACCCGACTATGGCTACACCTTC. Translating gives CASSQPDYGYTF.

The rearrangement links TRBV6-5 to TRBJ2-7; D possibly corresponds to TRBD2 (6 bases). V lost 5 bases, J lost 3 bases, and 17 bases lay in between. The CDR3 loop spans 15 amino acids. Looked up from germline, CDR1 is MNHEY and CDR2 is SVGAGI. The CDR3 region has the DNA TGTGCCAGCAGTCACCGATGGACTACCTACTACGAGCAGTACTTC. Its translation: CASSHRWTTYYEQYF.

The genes are TRBV18 and TRBJ2-1; 10 bases match TRBD1. This CDR3 is 16 amino acids long. Germline values: CDR1 KGHSH, CDR2 LQKENI. Losses at the gene ends were 5 bases for V and 2 bases for J; bases not matched to a gene: 6. The CDR3 bases are TGTGCCAGCTCATCCTTGGGGACAGGGGCCTACAATGAGCAGTTCTTC. Protein sequence: CASSSLGTGAYNEQFF.

The V gene is TRBV6-4, the J gene TRBJ1-2; TRBD1 is a possible D gene (6 bases). Trimming pared 6 bases from V and 4 bases from J, leaving 15 bases between. Germline V gene data show CDR1 as MRHNA and CDR2 as SNTAGT. The CDR3 has 14 amino acids. The CDR3 here is CASRRTTDSYGYTF. Written as DNA, the CDR3 is TGTGCCAGCAGACGGACTACGGACAGCTATGGCTACACCTTC.